These T cell receptor beta chains were read from a single sample in a study of graft-versus-host responses after intestinal transplantation. The assay was immunoSEQ multiplex PCR, and TCRdb's table has in-frame clones only and misses some. The data contain 150,000 or so clones, around nine tenths of them singletons. Their antigens remain unidentified. This specimen was unstimulated CD4+ T cells sorted from spleen or lymph node cells, taken before intestinal transplant. The receptor set was obtained from a human donor who received an intestinal transplant. Both conserved end residues are part of each CDR3. The D gene is left open where the match is weak. For some rows the clone size is stated as once, few or many, or as a class when expanded; others skip it.

TRBV9	-	TRBJ2-3	once	TGTGCCAGCAGCGTGGCCAATCCCACAGATACGCAGTATTTT	CASSVANPTDTQYF
TRBV28	-	TRBJ2-5	-	TGTGCCAGCAGTTCGGGACATGCCCAAGAGACCCAGTACTTC	CASSSGHAQETQYF
TRBV7-2	TRBD1	TRBJ1-4	-	TGTGCCAGCAGCCGCAGGACAGGGGATGAAAAACTGTTTTTT	CASSRRTGDEKLFF
TRBV4-1	-	TRBJ2-7	once	TGCGCCAGCAGCCAAGATTCCACAGGATCCAGAGCAAACGGTCCTTACGAGCAGTACTTC	CASSQDSTGSRANGPYEQYF
TRBV5-4	-	TRBJ2-7	once	TGTGCCAGCAGCTTCGGGTCGATAAAGACCTACGAGCAGTACTTC	CASSFGSIKTYEQYF
TRBV10-3	-	TRBJ2-7	once	TGTGCCATCAGCCAAAACCGGGACTACGAGCAGTACTTC	CAISQNRDYEQYF
TRBV28	TRBD1	TRBJ2-4	-	TGTGCCAGCAGTCTAACAGGGGTATCATGGGACATTCAGTACTTC	CASSLTGVSWDIQYF
TRBV6-5	TRBD1	TRBJ1-1	few	TGTGCCACACAACGGGACAGGGGGCGAGAAGCTTTCTTT	CATQRDRGREAFF
TRBV10-3	-	TRBJ1-2	-	TGTGCCATCAGTGAAGTATCGGGAAGTGGCTACACCTTC	CAISEVSGSGYTF
TRBV5-5	TRBD1	TRBJ2-7	-	TGTGCCAGCATCATCCGGGACAGGGGTAGCTACGAGCAGTACTTC	CASIIRDRGSYEQYF
TRBV7-7	TRBD2	TRBJ2-1	-	TGTGCTAGCAGCCCCTTACTAGCGGGAGGGCCTCGGGAGCAGTTCTTC	CASSPLLAGGPREQFF
TRBV6-5	TRBD1	TRBJ1-1	few	TGTGCCAGCAGACCCACAGGGGTACGGGAAGCTTTCTTT	CASRPTGVREAFF
TRBV7-9	TRBD2	TRBJ2-5	-	TGTGCCAGCAGCCCGCTAGCGGTGTATGTGGGGACCCAGTACTTC	CASSPLAVYVGTQYF
TRBV7-6	TRBD1	TRBJ2-7	once	TGTGCCAGCAGCTCATTTCGACAGGGGAGCTCCTACGAGCAGTACTTC	CASSSFRQGSSYEQYF
TRBV6-1	TRBD2	TRBJ2-7	-	TGTGCCAGCAGAACCTTAGCGGGAGAATCCTACGAGCAGTACTTC	CASRTLAGESYEQYF
TRBV5-1	-	TRBJ2-1	-	TGCGCCAGCAGCTTGTATGGGGCGGGAATCAATGAGCAGTTCTTC	CASSLYGAGINEQFF
TRBV19	-	TRBJ2-6	-	TGTGCCAGTAGTCCCCGCCGTGGATGGAGCTCTGGGGCCAACGTCCTGACTTTC	CASSPRRGWSSGANVLTF